The 5 T cell receptor beta chains below were found in one sample sequenced in a study of blood T cell repertoires in COVID-19. The protocol was immunoSEQ multiplex PCR, while the TCRdb copy is restricted to in-frame clones and leaves out a portion. Of under 250,000 clones in the sample, over 80% are singletons; the top ten hold around 3.1%. Sequencing input: PBMCs or T cells enriched from blood (not recorded which). These receptors were taken from a middle-aged woman who had been exposed to COVID-19.

The gene calls are TRBV18 and TRBJ2-1; TRBD1 might be the D (6 bases). Germline-derived CDR1 and CDR2 are KGHSH and LQKENI. V was cut by 3 bases and J by 1 base, with 13 bases left in between. The CDR3 runs to 16 residues. The CDR3 reads CASSPRQAFSYNEQFF. CDR3 sequence (DNA): TGTGCCAGCTCACCTAGACAGGCCTTTTCCTACAATGAGCAGTTCTTC.

This clone was detected only a few times. The chain combines TRBV11-1 with TRBJ2-7, with a possible D match to TRBD2 (6 bases). Germline values: CDR1 SGHAT, CDR2 FQDESV (reference sequence). This CDR3 is 15 amino acids long. The CDR3 loop is CASSLKRNPDYPIHV. DNA for the CDR3: TGTGCCAGCAGCCTTAAAAGAAATCCGGACTATCCCATCCACGTC.

There are a few counts of this clone. The gene calls are TRBV7-9 and TRBJ2-7; 7 nucleotides line up with TRBD1. V was pared by 1 base and J by 1 base, with 7 bases of the junction left unmatched. CDR3 size: 16 residues. Germline V lookup: CDR1 SEHNR, CDR2 FQNEAQ (reference sequence). The chain's CDR3 is CASSLDLRGSSYEQYF. DNA of the CDR3: TGTGCCAGCAGCTTAGATCTCAGGGGGTCATCCTACGAGCAGTACTTC. The full variable domain, with the rest looked up from reference TRBV7-9 and TRBJ2-7, is DTGVSQNPRHKITKRGQNVTFRCDPISEHNRLYWYRQTLGQGPEFLTYFQNEAQLEKSRLLSDRFSAERPKGSFSTLEIQRTEQGDSAMYLCASSLDLRGSSYEQYFGPGTRLTVT.

This clone was seen only a few times. The J gene is TRBJ2-5, the V gene TRBV6-5; perhaps TRBD2 as D (7 bases). The CDR3 is 14 amino acids. Germline CDR1 MNHEY, CDR2 SVGAGI. The V end was cut by 6 bases, the J end by 3 bases, with 14 bases between. The CDR3 nucleotides read TGTGCCAGCAGAGCGGGACACGCAGAAGAGACCCAGTACTTC. This encodes CASRAGHAEETQYF.

The chain joins TRBV18 to TRBJ2-3; D gene uncertain. The V and J ends lost 4 bases and 2 bases respectively, with 10 bases between them. There are 14 residues in the CDR3. Germline CDR1 and CDR2: KGHSH and LQKENI. The CDR3 loop reads CASSLYSLTDTQYF. The CDR3 nucleotides are TGTGCCAGCTCACTTTACAGTCTCACAGATACGCAGTATTTT. The full variable domain, with the rest looked up from reference TRBV18 and TRBJ2-3, is NAGVMQNPRHLVRRRGQEARLRCSPMKGHSHVYWYRQLPEEGLKFMVYLQKENIIDESGMPKERFSAEFPKEGPSILRIQQVVRGDSAAYFCASSLYSLTDTQYFGPGTRLTVL.